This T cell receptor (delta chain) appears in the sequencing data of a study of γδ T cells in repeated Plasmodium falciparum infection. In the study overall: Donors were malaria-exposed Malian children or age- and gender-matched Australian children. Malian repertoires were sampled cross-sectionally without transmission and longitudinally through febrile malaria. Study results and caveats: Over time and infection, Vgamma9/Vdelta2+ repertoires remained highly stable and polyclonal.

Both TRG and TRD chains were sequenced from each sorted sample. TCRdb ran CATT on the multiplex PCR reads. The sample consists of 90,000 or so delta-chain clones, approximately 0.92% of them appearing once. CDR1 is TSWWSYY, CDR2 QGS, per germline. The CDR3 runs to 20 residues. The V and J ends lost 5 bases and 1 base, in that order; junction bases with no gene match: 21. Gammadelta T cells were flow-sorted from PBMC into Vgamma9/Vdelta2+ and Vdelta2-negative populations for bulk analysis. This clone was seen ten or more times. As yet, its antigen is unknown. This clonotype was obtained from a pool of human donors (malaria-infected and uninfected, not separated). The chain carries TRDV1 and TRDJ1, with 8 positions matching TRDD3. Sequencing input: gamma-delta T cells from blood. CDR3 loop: CALGSPRVFRGYSSTDKLIF. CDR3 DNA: TGTGCTCTTGGGTCTCCTAGGGTATTTCGGGGATACAGTAGCACCGATAAACTCATCTTT.